Sequencing of this T cell receptor (beta chain) was carried out in a study of T cell changes during pregnancy in multiple sclerosis. Here immunoSEQ multiplex PCR was the method, and the copy in TCRdb shows in-frame clones only, minus some. The top ten hold more than 2.5% of the sample, which has some 87,000 clones, around 92% seen once. CDR3 size: 14 residues. The V gene's germline CDR1 is MNHNY and CDR2 SVGAGI (reference sequence). V lost 0 bases and J 4 bases, leaving 6 bases between the germline ends. This clonotype originated in a female donor with multiple sclerosis, enrolled in a pregnancy study. The specimen comprised peripheral blood, sampled in the first trimester of pregnancy. The V gene is TRBV6-6, the J gene TRBJ2-2; D remains unclear. The CDR3, as DNA: TGTGCCAGCAGTTACTCGTCGGGCACCGGGGAGCTGTTTTTT. Amino acid sequence: CASSYSSGTGELFF.